This T cell receptor (beta chain) was captured in a study of T cell repertoires in cytomegalovirus infection. The wider study: CMV infection together with matching HLA type was indicated by public TCR beta signatures. Study-wide results and caveats: The study found HLA-C-restricted CMV-specific TCR beta clonotypes dominating the ex vivo response. The cumulative frequency of public TCR beta families identified carriers of CMV plus the relevant HLA.

Germline V gene sequence: CDR1 SGDLS, CDR2 YYNGEE. This CDR3 comprises 13 residues. V was shortened by 7 bases and J by 0 bases, with 11 bases between the two germline ends. Using its own MiXCR run on the reads, TCRdb lists one record per CDR3 protein. The table lists about 89,000 distinct CDR3 sequences, 25% to 35% of them singletons. This clonotype has more than one count but fewer than ten. Antigen: not known. The sequence derives from a human donor in good health (CMV status not recorded). Some clones in this sample may be carry-over from other donors' samples. The specimen comprised CD8+ T cells from cultured PBMCs, sampled from culture after CMV antigen stimulation. This chain connects TRBV9 to TRBJ2-7; D may be TRBD1 or TRBD2 (5 bases each). CDR3 sequence: CASGTSYSYEQYF. DNA of the CDR3: TGTGCCAGCGGGACGAGTTACTCCTACGAGCAGTACTTC.